The present entry profiles one TCR beta chain with its context. The sample is drawn from a study of cytotoxic CD8 clonotypes in ibrutinib-treated CLL. TCRdb's copy holds only in-frame clones and misses some; the assay was immunoSEQ multiplex PCR. The sample yields 300,000 to 400,000 clones, roughly 70% seen once. The CDR3 extends over 17 amino acids. CDR1 and CDR2 from the germline V gene are SGHVS and FNYEAQ. J was trimmed by 6 bases and V by 0 bases; bases with no gene match: 13. Cryopreserved PBMCs yielded roughly 2 micrograms of genomic DNA for TCR beta libraries. This clonotype was sampled from a human donor with chronic lymphocytic leukemia. V is TRBV7-6 and J is TRBJ2-7; TRBD2 agrees at 8 bases. The source material was PBMCs, sampled after 36 months of ibrutinib treatment. The CDR3 DNA reads TGTGCCAGCAGCTTAGCGCACGGGAGGGCCTCCTTAGGCGAGCAGTACTTC. Its protein is CASSLAHGRASLGEQYF.